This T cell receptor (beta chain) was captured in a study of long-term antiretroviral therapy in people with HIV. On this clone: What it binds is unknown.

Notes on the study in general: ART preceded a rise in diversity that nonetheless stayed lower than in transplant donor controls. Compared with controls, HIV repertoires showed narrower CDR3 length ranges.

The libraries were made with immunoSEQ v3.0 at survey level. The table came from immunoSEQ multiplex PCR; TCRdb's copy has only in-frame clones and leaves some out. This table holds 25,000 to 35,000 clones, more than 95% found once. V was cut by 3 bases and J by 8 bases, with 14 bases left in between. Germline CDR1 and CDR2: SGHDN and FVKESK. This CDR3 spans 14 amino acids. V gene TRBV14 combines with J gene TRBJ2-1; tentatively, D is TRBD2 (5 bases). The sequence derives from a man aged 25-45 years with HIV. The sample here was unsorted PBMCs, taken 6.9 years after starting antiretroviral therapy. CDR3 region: CASSHNEGADEQFF. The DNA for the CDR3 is TGTGCCAGCAGCCATAATGAGGGCGCCGATGAGCAGTTCTTC. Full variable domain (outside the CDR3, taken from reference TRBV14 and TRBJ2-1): EAGVTQFPSHSVIEKGQTVTLRCDPISGHDNLYWYRRVMGKEIKFLLHFVKESKQDESGMPNNRFLAERTGGTYSTLKVQPAELEDSGVYFCASSHNEGADEQFFGPGTRLTVL.